These 30 T cell receptor beta chains share one sample of origin, sequenced in a study of T cells in Graves' hyperthyroidism and ophthalmopathy. Amplified TCR beta CDR3 regions derived from RNA transcripts. During a first-round RT-PCR of the TCR CDR3, the HTBI primer set was used. One entry per CDR3 protein results from TCRdb running MiXCR on the multiplex PCR reads. The profile shows 500,000 to 600,000 distinct CDR3 sequences, 15% to 20% of them singletons. Sequenced: blood. The receptors were gathered from a man in his forties or fifties with Graves' ophthalmopathy.

This clonotype occurred once. The chain links TRBV5-1 to TRBJ2-4; 7 bases are a match to TRBD1. The J segment lost 0 bases and the V segment lost 4 bases, leaving 13 bases of the junction unmatched. Germline CDR1 and CDR2: SGHRS and YFSETQ. The CDR3 contains 18 residues. The CDR3 region has the DNA TGCGCCAGCAGCCCCGGGACAGAGTTTTCTCTAGCCAAAAACATTCAGTACTTC. This codes for CASSPGTEFSLAKNIQYF.

The chain joins TRBV6-1 to TRBJ2-3, with a possible D match to TRBD2 (7 bases). The CDR3 is made up of 16 amino acids. Deletions cut 4 bases from V and 6 bases from J, with 20 bases between. CDR1 is MNHNS, CDR2 SASEGT, per germline. In nucleotides, the CDR3 is TGTGCCAGCAGTGGGGGGTGGGGGGGGGGCGTGGATACGCAGTATTTT. Translated: CASSGGWGGGVDTQYF.

This clonotype was observed a few times. The rearrangement links TRBV20-1 to TRBJ2-2, with TRBD2 as a possible D gene (5 bases). The CDR3 contains 13 residues. The germline CDR1 and CDR2 sequences are DFQATT and SNEGSKA (reference sequence). With 3 bases removed from V and 4 bases from J, the gap between germline ends came to 9 bases. The CDR3 region has the DNA TGCAGTGCTAGGGGGAGCGGCACCGGGGAGCTGTTTTTT. It yields the protein CSARGSGTGELFF.

The chain uses TRBV4-1 and TRBJ1-1; 7 bases map to TRBD1. In germline, CDR1 is MGHRA, CDR2 YSYEKL. After removal of 2 bases from V and 12 bases from J, the junction contained 12 bases not matched to a gene. This CDR3 has 14 amino acids. The CDR3 region has the DNA TGCGCCAGCAGCCAACAAACGGACAGGATGTCCACTTTCTTT. Protein: CASSQQTDRMSTFF.

The V gene is TRBV5-1, the J gene TRBJ1-2; a weak D match, TRBD1 (5 bases). V lost 4 bases and J 8 bases, leaving 27 bases between the germline ends. Germline V gives CDR1 SGHRS, CDR2 YFSETQ. CDR3 length equals 17 residues. CDR3 DNA sequence: TGCGCCAGCAGCAGAAACGAGCCAGGGCTCTCTTTAATCGGCTACACCTTC. This translates into CASSRNEPGLSLIGYTF.

This clonotype has only a few counts. The gene calls are TRBV6-1 and TRBJ2-7; D remains unclear. There are 12 residues in the CDR3. V shed 7 bases and J shed 2 bases, with 9 bases lying between them. Per the germline V gene, CDR1 is MNHNS and CDR2 is SASEGT. This CDR3 reads CASNLDPYEQYF. CDR3 bases: TGTGCCAGCAACTTAGACCCCTACGAGCAGTACTTC.

This clonotype was seen only a few times. This rearrangement joins TRBV28 to TRBJ1-5; weak D call: TRBD1 (6 bases). The V and J ends lost 2 bases and 4 bases respectively, with 12 bases between them. The germline CDR1 and CDR2 sequences are MDHEN and SYDVKM. The CDR3 totals 15 residues. CDR3 sequence: CASSLKGGFNQPQHF. The CDR3 nucleotides are TGTGCCAGCAGTTTAAAGGGGGGCTTTAATCAGCCCCAGCATTTT.

This clonotype occurred a few times. This chain uses TRBV7-6 with TRBJ2-1; the match to TRBD2 covers 12 bases. With V trimmed by 6 bases and J by 7 bases, 10 bases remained unmatched. The CDR3 is 16 residues long. CDR1 is SGHVS and CDR2 is FNYEAQ in the germline V gene. CDR3 in DNA: TGTGCCAGCAGTTACTACCCTAGCGGGGGGGTTAATGAGCAGTTCTTC. It translates to CASSYYPSGGVNEQFF.

The chain recombines TRBV28 with TRBJ2-1, with 14 bases aligning to TRBD2. In germline, CDR1 is MDHEN, CDR2 SYDVKM. The CDR3 has 18 residues. V lost 6 bases and J lost 2; bases outside the gene matches: 9. In nucleotides, the CDR3 is TGTGCCAGCAGGGATTCCGGGACTAGCGGGAGAACCTACAATGAGCAGTTCTTC. It is translated as CASRDSGTSGRTYNEQFF.

This clonotype was observed a few times. This sequence joins TRBV28 and TRBJ2-7, with 8 bases matching TRBD2. After removal of 7 bases from V and 2 bases from J, the junction contained 7 bases not matched to a gene. Germline V gene sequence: CDR1 MDHEN, CDR2 SYDVKM. CDR3 length: 14 residues. The CDR3 spells CASTGAGAPYEQYF. In DNA, the CDR3 is TGTGCCAGCACCGGAGCGGGAGCCCCCTACGAGCAGTACTTC.

This clonotype has just one count. V is TRBV2 and J is TRBJ2-1; 9 bases match TRBD2. The CDR3 runs to 14 residues. In germline, CDR1 is SNHLY, CDR2 FYNNEI. V shed 5 bases and J 9 bases; nucleotides not matched to a gene: 8. CDR3 DNA sequence: TGTGCCAGCAGTCGAGGGGCTAGCGGGACTGAGCAGTTCTTC. This translates into CASSRGASGTEQFF.

This clonotype was detected ten times or more. This sequence joins TRBV11-2 and TRBJ1-1; D gene uncertain. The germline V gene encodes CDR1 SGHAT and CDR2 FQNNGV. The germline V and J ends were trimmed by 3 bases and 7 bases, with 12 bases remaining between them. CDR3 length equals 13 residues. In DNA, the CDR3 is TGTGCCAGCAGCTTGGATTGGACCCTTGAAGCTTTCTTT. Translated, it gives CASSLDWTLEAFF.

In this sample, this clonotype turned up a few times. This chain joins TRBV20-1 and TRBJ2-6, with D possibly matching TRBD2 (6 bases). The V gene's germline CDR1 is DFQATT and CDR2 SNEGSKA (reference sequence). Trimming took 3 bases from V and 0 from J, leaving 15 bases between them. The CDR3 runs 17 residues. The CDR3 bases are TGCAGTGCTAGTTGGCAGGGACTTTCCTCTGGGGCCAACGTCCTGACTTTC. This codes for CSASWQGLSSGANVLTF.

V and J are TRBV12-3 or TRBV12-4 and TRBJ2-7, with D maybe TRBD1 (7 bases). V was trimmed by 2 bases and J by 7 bases, leaving 15 bases between them. CDR3 length equals 14 residues. Here the CDR3 reads CASSLSGGPGEQYF. The CDR3 nucleotides read TGTGCCAGCAGTTTATCAGGGGGGCCGGGTGAGCAGTACTTC.

This chain connects TRBV19 to TRBJ1-4, with a weak D call TRBD1 (5 bases). The length of the CDR3 is 14 residues. CDR1 is LNHDA, CDR2 SQIVND, per germline (reference sequence). Trimming removed 3 bases from V and 7 bases from J, with 12 bases in between. As DNA, the CDR3 is TGTGCCAGTAGTATCCGGGGCGGAGGTGAAAAACTGTTTTTT. Translated: CASSIRGGGEKLFF.

This clonotype was detected a few times. This chain links TRBV7-9 with TRBJ2-3; D is perhaps TRBD1 (5 bases). The ends were cut back, 7 bases at V and 6 bases at J, with 17 bases in the middle. Germline lookup yields CDR1 SEHNR and CDR2 FQNEAQ (reference sequence). CDR3 length equals 14 residues. The CDR3 coding sequence is TGTGCCAGCAACTTGCCTACGAAGGGGGATACGCAGTATTTT. Protein product: CASNLPTKGDTQYF. The whole variable domain, filled in from reference TRBV7-9 and TRBJ2-3, reads DTGVSQNPRHKITKRGQNVTFRCDPISEHNRLYWYRQTLGQGPEFLTYFQNEAQLEKSRLLSDRFSAERPKGSFSTLEIQRTEQGDSAMYLCASNLPTKGDTQYFGPGTRLTVL.

This clonotype was counted between two and nine times. The rearrangement links TRBV5-6 to TRBJ2-1; TRBD2 is a possible D gene (6 bases). The V gene lost 2 bases and the J gene lost 10 bases, with 16 bases spanning the gap. The germline V gene has CDR1 SGHDT and CDR2 YYEEEE. The CDR3 is 14 amino acids. CDR3 in amino acids: CASSFPDYPSEQFF. DNA of the CDR3: TGTGCCAGCAGCTTCCCGGACTACCCCTCGGAGCAGTTCTTC.

The genes are TRBV7-9 and TRBJ1-1; no clear D. The V end was cut by 2 bases, the J end by 3 bases, with 10 bases between. The CDR3 is 14 amino acids. Germline V CDR1 and CDR2: SEHNR, FQNEAQ (reference sequence). CDR3 sequence reads: CASSLTRTDTEAFF. The CDR3, as DNA: TGTGCCAGCAGCTTAACTAGGACGGACACTGAAGCTTTCTTT.

The chain employs TRBV15 and TRBJ1-6, with 7 bases matching TRBD1. The germline gives CDR1 LNHNV, CDR2 YYDKDF (reference sequence). V trimming: 0 bases; J trimming: 0 bases; junction bases outside the gene matches: 8. This CDR3 has 19 residues. This CDR3 reads CATSRDLRTGSSYNSPLHF. The CDR3 DNA sequence: TGTGCCACCAGCAGAGATCTCAGGACAGGAAGCTCCTATAATTCACCCCTCCACTTT.

This clonotype was counted at least ten times. The chain couples TRBV30 to TRBJ1-1; 8 bases agree with TRBD1. J was trimmed by 7 bases and V by 4 bases; bases with no gene match: 17. Looked up from germline, CDR1 is GTSNPN and CDR2 is SVGIG (reference sequence). This CDR3 comprises 16 residues. As DNA, the CDR3 is TGTGCCTGGACCGGGGGACAGGTCATACACGGACATGAAGCTTTCTTT. Translation: CAWTGGQVIHGHEAFF.

In its sample, this clonotype was seen many times. The CDR3 loop is CASSFGSYSTDTQYF. In DNA, the CDR3 is TGTGCCAGCAGTTTCGGCAGTTATAGCACAGATACGCAGTATTTT. The chain combines TRBV12-3 or TRBV12-4 with TRBJ2-3; no reliable D call. This CDR3 has 15 residues. Trimming took 3 bases from V and 0 from J, leaving 10 bases between them.

V is TRBV20-1 and J is TRBJ2-3, with 12 positions matching TRBD2. The CDR3 is 18 amino acids. Germline V gene lookup returns CDR1 DFQATT and CDR2 SNEGSKA (reference sequence). V shed 1 base, J shed 6 bases, and the junction held 14 bases outside the gene matches. The CDR3 DNA sequence: TGCAGTGCTAGAGCTAGCGGGGGGGCCGGGCCGACCACGGATACGCAGTATTTT. It is translated as CSARASGGAGPTTDTQYF.

This clonotype was observed a few times. This chain links TRBV5-1 with TRBJ1-1; 7 bases are shared with TRBD1. Unmatched junction bases numbered 7, after V lost 1 base and J lost 1 base. This CDR3 contains 16 residues. CDR1 and CDR2 (germline): SGHRS, YFSETQ. The CDR3 coding sequence is TGCGCCAGCAGCTTGTGGCAGGGGGGGGAGAACACTGAAGCTTTCTTT. This encodes CASSLWQGGENTEAFF. Filled out from reference TRBV5-1 and TRBJ1-1, the complete variable domain reads KAGVTQTPRYLIKTRGQQVTLSCSPISGHRSVSWYQQTPGQGLQFLFEYFSETQRNKGNFPGRFSGRQFSNSRSEMNVSTLELGDSALYLCASSLWQGGENTEAFFGQGTRLTVV.

This chain uses TRBV12-3 or TRBV12-4 with TRBJ2-1, with D perhaps assigned TRBD1 or TRBD2 (5 bases each). This CDR3 is 15 amino acids long. Trimming removed 3 bases at V and 5 bases at J, with 14 bases between. The CDR3 nucleotides read TGTGCCAGCAGTTTCCCCGGGACCAAACACAATGAGCAGTTCTTC. As protein: CASSFPGTKHNEQFF.

There are a few counts of this clonotype. The chain carries TRBV12-5 and TRBJ2-6; D is possibly TRBD2 (5 bases). Per the germline V gene, CDR1 is LGHNT and CDR2 is FRNRAP. V lost 11 bases and J 1 base, leaving 9 bases between the germline ends. The CDR3 length is 13 residues. DNA for the CDR3: TGTGCTCCCCCGGGATCTGGGGCCAACGTCCTGACTTTC. Its protein product is CAPPGSGANVLTF.

This clonotype was picked up many times. The chain links TRBV7-6 to TRBJ2-1; 11 bases align to TRBD2. V dropped 0 bases and J dropped 4; count of bases not matched to a gene: 11. This CDR3 is built from 19 residues. Germline V gene data show CDR1 as SGHVS and CDR2 as FNYEAQ. CDR3 coding DNA: TGTGCCAGCAGCTTAGCTAGGGCTAGCGGGGGGCCTTTATACAATGAGCAGTTCTTC. Translating it yields CASSLARASGGPLYNEQFF.

In this sample, this clonotype turned up a few times. V is TRBV6-5 and J is TRBJ1-6; TRBD1 aligns across 8 bases. The junction had 13 bases not matched to a gene; V was cut back by 0 bases and J by 6 bases. Germline V lookup: CDR1 MNHEY, CDR2 SVGAGI. The CDR3 has 19 amino acids. The CDR3 spells CASSYSWTGNLVGNSPLHF. The CDR3 coding sequence is TGTGCCAGCAGTTACTCTTGGACAGGGAATTTGGTGGGTAATTCACCCCTCCACTTT.

The chain couples TRBV20-1 to TRBJ2-3; TRBD2 might be the D (6 bases). Trimming removed 4 bases at V and 1 base at J, with 12 bases between. The CDR3 is made up of 14 amino acids. Germline loops: CDR1 DFQATT, CDR2 SNEGSKA (reference sequence). CDR3 residues: CSAKVAGRTDTQYF. The CDR3 nucleotides are TGCAGTGCTAAGGTTGCGGGACGCACAGATACGCAGTATTTT.

At least ten counts were recorded for this clonotype. The chain employs TRBV11-2 and TRBJ1-1; the match to TRBD1 covers 9 bases. From germline, CDR1 is SGHAT and CDR2 FQNNGV. With 4 bases clipped from V and 6 bases from J, the junction kept 3 bases outside the gene matches. The CDR3 contains 13 residues. The CDR3 nucleotides read TGTGCCAGCAGCTGGACAGGGGCGCCTGAAGCTTTCTTT. Residues: CASSWTGAPEAFF. Combining the CDR3 with reference TRBV11-2 and TRBJ1-1 gives the whole variable domain EAGVAQSPRYKIIEKRQSVAFWCNPISGHATLYWYQQILGQGPKLLIQFQNNGVVDDSQLPKDRFSAERLKGVDSTLKIQPAKLEDSAVYLCASSWTGAPEAFFGQGTRLTVV.

The chain joins TRBV30 to TRBJ2-5, with D hard to call. Germline V gene data show CDR1 as GTSNPN and CDR2 as SVGIG (reference sequence). This CDR3 contains 13 residues. V was trimmed by 4 bases and J by 5 bases, leaving 14 bases between them. The CDR3 sequence is CAWTSLGLETQYF. CDR3 DNA sequence: TGTGCCTGGACTTCGTTGGGTTTGGAGACCCAGTACTTC.